Listed below are T cell receptor beta chains from one sample, sequenced in a study of cytomegalovirus exposure and HLA in healthy donors. The assay was immunoSEQ multiplex PCR, and TCRdb's table has in-frame clones only and misses some. Seen here are roughly 130,000 clones, roughly 79% observed once, and the top ten hold approximately 1.8%. Sequenced input: PBMCs. Receptors were obtained from a woman between 50 and 59 years old in good health and CMV-seronegative. Each CDR3 is given with its conserved first and last residue. D genes are given only for firm matches. Not every row has a clone size; where given, it reads once, few, many or a size class.

j_gene	len	abundance	d_gene	v_gene	CDR3nt	CDR3aa
TRBJ1-1	14	NA	NA	TRBV6-6	TGTGCCAGCAGTTACAACCCGGGAAACACTGAAGCTTTCTTT	CASSYNPGNTEAFF
TRBJ2-2	14	NA	TRBD1	TRBV19	TGTGCCAGTAGTGGGACAGTGAACACCGGGGAGCTGTTTTTT	CASSGTVNTGELFF
TRBJ2-4	17	once	TRBD2	TRBV19	TGTGCCAGTAGTACCCCGGGACTAGCGGAGTCCAAAAACATTCAGTACTTC	CASSTPGLAESKNIQYF
TRBJ2-3	15	few	TRBD2	TRBV6-4	TGTGCCAGCAGTTCCACAGCGGGGGCCTCGGATACGCAGTATTTT	CASSSTAGASDTQYF
TRBJ2-3	15	NA	NA	TRBV7-3	TGTGCCAGCAGCTTATTCGGCGGGGGCACAGATACGCAGTATTTT	CASSLFGGGTDTQYF
TRBJ1-1	14	NA	NA	TRBV28	TGTGCCAGCAGTTTACCCGGGGTTAGAACTGAAGCTTTCTTT	CASSLPGVRTEAFF
TRBJ2-7	16	NA	TRBD1	TRBV7-8	TGTGCCAGCAGCATAACCGGGACAGGGGTCCCCTACGAGCAGTACTTC	CASSITGTGVPYEQYF
TRBJ1-1	15	NA	TRBD1	TRBV15	TGTGCCACCAGCACTCGACAGGGGATCGTTTTAGGAGCTTTCTTT	CATSTRQGIVLGAFF
TRBJ2-1	14	few	NA	TRBV4-3	TGCGCCAGCAGCCCTACCGGGATCCCCAATGAGCAGTTCTTC	CASSPTGIPNEQFF
TRBJ2-5	15	NA	NA	TRBV6-5	TGTGCCAGCAGTCTCCGCGGGGACCGACTGGAGACCCAGTACTTC	CASSLRGDRLETQYF